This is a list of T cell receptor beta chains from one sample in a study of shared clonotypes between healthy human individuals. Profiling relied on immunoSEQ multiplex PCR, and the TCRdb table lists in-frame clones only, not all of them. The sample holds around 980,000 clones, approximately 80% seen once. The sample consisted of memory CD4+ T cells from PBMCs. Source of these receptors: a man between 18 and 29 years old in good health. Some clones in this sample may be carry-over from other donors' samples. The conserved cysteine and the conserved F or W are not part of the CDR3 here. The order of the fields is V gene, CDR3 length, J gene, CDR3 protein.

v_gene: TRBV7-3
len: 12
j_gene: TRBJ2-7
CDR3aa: ASSPDGSSYEQY

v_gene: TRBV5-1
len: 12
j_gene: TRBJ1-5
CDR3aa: ASSSGPLNQPQH

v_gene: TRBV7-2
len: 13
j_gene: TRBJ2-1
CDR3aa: ASSQHGGSYNEQF

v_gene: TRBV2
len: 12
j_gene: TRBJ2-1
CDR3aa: ASSAYLPRDEQF

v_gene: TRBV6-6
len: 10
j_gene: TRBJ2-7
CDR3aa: ASRTGHGEQY

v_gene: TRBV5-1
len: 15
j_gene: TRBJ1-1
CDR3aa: ASSLEPQPGAKTEAF

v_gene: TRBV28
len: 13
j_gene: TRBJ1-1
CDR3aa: ASSFSKGLNTEAF

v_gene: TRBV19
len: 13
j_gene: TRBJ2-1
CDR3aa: ASTQGDLGSNEQF

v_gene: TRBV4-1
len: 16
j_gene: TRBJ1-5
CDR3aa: ASSQVAAQSYSNQPQH

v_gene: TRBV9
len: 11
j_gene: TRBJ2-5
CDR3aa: ASSVYGQETQY

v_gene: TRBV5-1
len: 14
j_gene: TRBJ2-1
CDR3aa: ASSLVGGANDDEQF

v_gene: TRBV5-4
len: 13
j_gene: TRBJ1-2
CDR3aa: ASSSLIRGDRGYT

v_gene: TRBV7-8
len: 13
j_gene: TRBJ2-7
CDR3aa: ASSLGVVGPYEQY

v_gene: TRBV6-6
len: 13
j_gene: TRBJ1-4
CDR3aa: ASRNNRGVGEKLF

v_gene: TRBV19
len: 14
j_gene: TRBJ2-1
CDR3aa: ASSGPQPSAYNEQF

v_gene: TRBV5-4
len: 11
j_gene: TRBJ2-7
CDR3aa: ASSLSWGDEQY

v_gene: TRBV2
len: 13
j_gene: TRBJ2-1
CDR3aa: ASKLAGGPYNEQF

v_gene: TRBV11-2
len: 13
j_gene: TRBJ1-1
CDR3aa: ASTPSRGVDTEAF

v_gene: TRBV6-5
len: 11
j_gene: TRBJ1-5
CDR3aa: ASSSSSNQPQH

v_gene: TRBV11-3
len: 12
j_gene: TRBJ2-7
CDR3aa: ASSLDGSTYEQY